The 4 T cell receptor beta chains below come from one sample, sequenced in a study of OX40 agonist ivuxolimab in advanced cancers. Sequencing was performed with immunoSEQ multiplex PCR; in TCRdb, only in-frame clones are kept and a portion is missing. The table has 57,000 or so clones, about 89% seen once. Specimen: CD4+ or CD8+ T cells sorted from blood, collected in a trial of the OX40 agonist ivuxolimab. These receptors were obtained from an adult with an advanced solid tumor such as melanoma, head and neck, liver or kidney cancer.

The V and J genes are TRBV11-2 and TRBJ2-1, with 7 positions matching TRBD2. The germline V gene has CDR1 SGHAT and CDR2 FQNNGV. V lost 1 base, J lost 7 bases, and 13 bases stayed unmatched. This CDR3 is built from 17 residues. The CDR3 is CASSLGAGGGPGNEQFF. The CDR3, as DNA: TGTGCCAGCAGCTTAGGGGCTGGGGGAGGGCCGGGGAATGAGCAGTTCTTC.

V gene TRBV4-3 combines with J gene TRBJ2-2; 7 bases map to TRBD2. CDR1 LGHNA and CDR2 YSLEER come from the germline V gene. The CDR3 is 17 amino acids. The trim removed 0 bases at V and 3 bases at J, leaving 7 bases unmatched. The CDR3 loop reads CASSQDPAGEDTGELFF. For the CDR3, the DNA is TGCGCCAGCAGCCAAGACCCTGCGGGAGAGGACACCGGGGAGCTGTTTTTT.

V usage is TRBV28 and J usage is TRBJ2-7; D gene unclear. V was cut by 4 bases and J by 6 bases, with 10 bases left in between. This CDR3 contains 12 residues. The germline V gene encodes CDR1 MDHEN and CDR2 SYDVKM. CDR3 in DNA: TGTGCCAGCAGTTCGACACTTTTCGAGCAGTACTTC. This encodes CASSSTLFEQYF. Full variable domain (remainder filled in from reference TRBV28 and TRBJ2-7): DVKVTQSSRYLVKRTGEKVFLECVQDMDHENMFWYRQDPGLGLRLIYFSYDVKMKEKGDIPEGYSVSREKKERFSLILESASTNQTSMYLCASSSTLFEQYFGPGTRLTVT.

The chain couples TRBV5-8 to TRBJ2-5, with D possibly matching TRBD1 (5 bases). V lost 0 bases to trimming and J lost 1 base, with 7 bases between them. CDR1 is SGHTS, CDR2 YDEGEE, per germline. CDR3 length equals 14 residues. For the CDR3, the DNA is TGTGCCAGCAGCTTGGGGCAGGGCCAAGAGACCCAGTACTTC. This translates into CASSLGQGQETQYF.